Below are 4 T cell receptor beta chains sequenced from a single sample in a study of Ad26.COV2.S vaccination and SARS-CoV-2 variants. Treatment given: around 19 received Ad26.COV2.S at low or high dose, single or two shots; about five received placebo; per-sample allocation not given. Vaccine and placebo recipients were sampled on day 63 after the first injection. Clones were sequenced by immunoSEQ multiplex PCR, and TCRdb holds only the in-frame ones, with some missing. The sample holds 400,000 to 500,000 clones, around 89% seen once. The sample in question was peripheral blood, obtained in a trial of Ad26.COV2.S vaccine versus placebo. These receptors all stem from a person aged 18-60 years who received the Ad26.COV2.S COVID-19 vaccine or a placebo.

This clone was observed once. J is TRBJ2-7 and V is TRBV23-1; D remains unclear. TRBV23-1 is given ORF status, its function remaining uncertain. V was trimmed by 0 bases and J by 2 bases, leaving 8 bases between them. This CDR3 is built from 14 residues. The CDR3 sequence: CASSQSKRTYEQYF. The CDR3 DNA is TGCGCCAGCAGTCAATCGAAGAGGACCTACGAGCAGTACTTC.

The sample holds one count of this clone. This chain uses TRBV5-6 with TRBJ2-1; 8 positions match TRBD1. The junction had 15 bases not matched to a gene; V was cut back by 0 bases and J by 4 bases. The CDR3 has 19 amino acids. Germline-derived CDR1 and CDR2 are SGHDT and YYEEEE. The CDR3 loop reads CASSLASWTGKVGYNEQFF. The CDR3 DNA is TGTGCCAGCAGCTTGGCCTCCTGGACAGGGAAAGTCGGGTACAATGAGCAGTTCTTC.

The V gene is TRBV12-3 or TRBV12-4, the J gene TRBJ2-7; D tentatively reads TRBD1 or TRBD2 (5 bases each). V lost 6 bases, J lost 6 bases, and 15 bases lay in between. This CDR3 spans 13 amino acids. CDR3 bases: TGTGCCAGCAGCCGAGCCGCAGGGACCGAGCAGTACTTC. The encoded protein is CASSRAAGTEQYF.

This chain connects TRBV27 to TRBJ2-1, with 10 bases identical to TRBD2. J gave up 2 bases and V 10 bases, and 2 bases lay outside the gene matches. Germline CDR1 MNHEY, CDR2 SMNVEV (reference sequence). The CDR3 loop spans 13 amino acids. In DNA form, the CDR3 reads TGTGCCATCGGACTAGCGGCCTACAATGAGCAGTTCTTC. Its protein product is CAIGLAAYNEQFF.